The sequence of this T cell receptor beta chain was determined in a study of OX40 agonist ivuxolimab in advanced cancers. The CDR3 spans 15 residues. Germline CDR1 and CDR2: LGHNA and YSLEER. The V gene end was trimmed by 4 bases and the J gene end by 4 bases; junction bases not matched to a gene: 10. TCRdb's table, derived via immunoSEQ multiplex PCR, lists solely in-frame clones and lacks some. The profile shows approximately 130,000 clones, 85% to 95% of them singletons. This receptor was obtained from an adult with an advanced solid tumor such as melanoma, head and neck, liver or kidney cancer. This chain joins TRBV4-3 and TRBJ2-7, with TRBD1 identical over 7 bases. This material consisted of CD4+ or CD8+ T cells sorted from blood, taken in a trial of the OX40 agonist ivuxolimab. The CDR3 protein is CASSLRAGTDYEQYF. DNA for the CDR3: TGCGCCAGCAGCCTCAGGGCCGGGACAGATTACGAGCAGTACTTC.